This T cell receptor beta chain originates from a study of blood T cell repertoires in COVID-19. Germline V gives CDR1 SGHAT, CDR2 FQNNGV. This CDR3 comprises 15 residues. The V segment lost 5 bases and the J segment 6 bases; nucleotides outside the gene matches: 10. The data were produced by immunoSEQ multiplex PCR, yet TCRdb's version contains in-frame clones alone and is incomplete. The sample gives 150,000 or so clones, around 87% of which show up once; 0.95% to 1.5% is in the top ten. V and J are TRBV11-2 and TRBJ2-1, with 7 bases identical to TRBD2. This sequence was found in a woman aged 30 to 39 with acute COVID-19. Sequencing was performed on PBMCs or T cells enriched from blood (not recorded which). The CDR3 DNA is TGTGCCAGCAGCCCCGGGGGGAGGGTCGGCAATGAGCAGTTCTTC. Translating it yields CASSPGGRVGNEQFF.